Presented here are 25 T cell receptor beta chains from one specimen sequenced in a study of blood T cells in healthy people across ages. The use of a sample-barcoded 5' primer and a J-beta primer mix characterized a second PCR of roughly 7 to 11 cycles. One entry per CDR3 protein, called by TCRdb with MiXCR from the 5' RACE reads. The sample carries 650,000 to 1,000,000 distinct CDR3 sequences, more than 35% recorded once. Specimen: blood. The receptor set was obtained from an elderly man in good health.

At least ten counts were recorded for this clonotype. This clone may be a read error of a much larger clone one base away. The chain uses TRBV4-3 and TRBJ1-4; TRBD1 matches at 8 bases. This CDR3 has 16 residues. The V gene end was trimmed by 0 bases and the J gene end by 6 bases; junction bases not matched to a gene: 6. Germline CDR1 is LGHNA and CDR2 is YSLEER. This chain's CDR3 is CASSQDGQGADEKLFF. In nucleotides, the CDR3 is TGCGCCAGCAGCCAAGATGGGCAGGGGGCGGATGAAAAACTGTTTTTT.

This clonotype appeared a few times. This CDR3 reads CASSTRTGAISDTQYF. In DNA form, the CDR3 reads TGTGCCAGTAGTACCCGGACAGGGGCGATCTCAGATACGCAGTATTTT. The chain links TRBV19 to TRBJ2-3, with 9 nucleotides matching TRBD1. This CDR3 contains 16 residues. V lost 4 bases to trimming and J lost 4 bases; unmatched junction nucleotides: 9. Germline V CDR1 and CDR2: LNHDA, SQIVND (reference sequence).

V gene TRBV20-1 combines with J gene TRBJ1-2; 9 nucleotides agree with TRBD1. The germline CDR1 and CDR2 sequences are DFQATT and SNEGSKA (reference sequence). The CDR3 runs 13 residues. The V and J ends lost 5 bases and 4 bases, in that order; junction bases with no gene match: 5. The chain's CDR3 is CSAWDREGYGYTF. CDR3 in DNA: TGCAGTGCTTGGGACAGGGAAGGCTATGGCTACACCTTC.

CDR3 coding DNA: TGTGCCAGCAGCCAAGGCGGATTCCAGCCCCAGCATTTT. Its translation: CASSQGGFQPQHF. V gene TRBV4-2 combines with J gene TRBJ1-5; the D is unclear. Trimming took off 1 base at V and 7 bases at J, with 8 bases between the two ends. Germline CDR1 reads LGHNA; CDR2 reads YNFKEQ. The CDR3 is 13 residues long.

This clonotype was observed once. CDR3 in DNA: TGCGCCAGCAGCCAATCGCTCCGGACCATCAGTGAGCAGTTCTTC. It specifies CASSQSLRTISEQFF. The chain couples TRBV4-3 to TRBJ2-1; D is undetermined. The CDR3 loop spans 15 amino acids. V lost 2 bases to trimming and J lost 9 bases, with 17 bases between them. Germline CDR1 reads LGHNA; CDR2 reads YSLEER.

This clonotype appeared a few times. The chain joins TRBV6-4 to TRBJ2-1; TRBD2 agrees at 8 bases. The CDR3 totals 16 residues. From germline, CDR1 is MRHNA and CDR2 SNTAGT. The V gene end was trimmed by 2 bases and the J gene end by 9 bases; junction bases not matched to a gene: 12. The CDR3 region is CASSDGIAGRGSEQFF. The CDR3 DNA follows: TGTGCCAGCAGTGACGGGATAGCGGGGAGAGGTAGTGAGCAGTTCTTC.

This clonotype was seen only a few times. This chain connects TRBV6-2 or TRBV6-3 to TRBJ2-3; tentatively, D is TRBD1 or TRBD2 (5 bases each). This CDR3 region has 17 residues. The V gene's germline CDR1 is MNHEY and CDR2 SVGEGT. V lost 4 bases, J lost 0 bases, and 17 bases lay in between. The CDR3 DNA sequence: TGTGCCAGCAGTTCGCCCGGGGCCAGAACAAGCACAGATACGCAGTATTTT. Residues: CASSSPGARTSTDTQYF.

This rearrangement joins TRBV5-1 to TRBJ1-1; TRBD1 agrees at 8 bases. The CDR3 contains 14 residues. The V gene's germline CDR1 is SGHRS and CDR2 YFSETQ. With 2 bases clipped from V and 5 bases from J, the junction kept 5 bases outside the gene matches. As DNA, the CDR3 is TGCGCCAGCAGCTTACGGACAGGGATGACTGAAGCTTTCTTT. Residues: CASSLRTGMTEAFF.

The V gene is TRBV29-1, the J gene TRBJ2-4; D is ambiguous. The CDR3 is 15 amino acids. V dropped 7 bases and J dropped 5 bases, with 21 bases sitting between them. Germline V gene data show CDR1 as SQVTM and CDR2 as ANQGSEA. CDR3 in DNA: TGCAGCGCCCGCAGAGGTACCAGTCGAGAAAACATTCAGTACTTC. Protein sequence: CSARRGTSRENIQYF.

Written as DNA, the CDR3 is TGCGCCAGCAGCCAAGGAACCCTAGCGGGAGAGACAGATACGCAGTATTTT. Residues: CASSQGTLAGETDTQYF. This chain joins TRBV4-1 and TRBJ2-3; 10 bases are a match to TRBD2. The length of the CDR3 is 17 residues. V gave up 1 base and J gave up 3 bases; unmatched junction bases: 7. Germline values: CDR1 MGHRA, CDR2 YSYEKL.

By sample fraction, this clonotype is medium-sized. The rearrangement joins TRBV5-1 to TRBJ1-2; tentative D call: TRBD1 (6 bases). Trimming shortened V by 3 bases and J by 7 bases, and 16 bases separated the two germline ends. The CDR3 consists of 14 residues. Germline lookup yields CDR1 SGHRS and CDR2 YFSETQ. The CDR3 sequence: CASSSGTPNGGYTF. The CDR3 DNA sequence: TGCGCCAGCAGCTCCGGGACACCCAACGGTGGCTACACCTTC.

Notes on this clonotype: A junction boundary mismatches the germline segment, possibly from a read error. The rearrangement joins TRBV20-1 to TRBJ2-7; 12 bases agree with TRBD1. CDR1 is DFQATT and CDR2 is SNEGSKA in the germline V gene (reference sequence). The CDR3 length is 13 residues. CDR3 amino acids: CSAPGQGAYERYF. The DNA of the CDR3 is TGCAGTGCCCCGGGACAGGGGGCCTACGAGCGGTACTTC.

The gene calls are TRBV6-1 and TRBJ2-1, with 11 bases identical to TRBD1. Germline CDR1 reads MNHNS; CDR2 reads SASEGT. The CDR3 totals 15 residues. V trimming: 6 bases; J trimming: 10 bases; junction bases outside the gene matches: 11. The CDR3 coding sequence is TGTGCCAGCAGGCCCCGGGACAGGGGGTCTTACGAGCAGTTCTTC. As protein: CASRPRDRGSYEQFF.

The genes are TRBV7-2 and TRBJ2-1; 7 bases fit TRBD2. The CDR3 extends over 16 amino acids. The junction had 5 bases not matched to a gene; V was cut back by 1 base and J by 2 bases. The germline CDR1 and CDR2 sequences are SGHTA and FQGNSA. Written as DNA, the CDR3 is TGTGCCAGCAGCTTAGAGGCGGGAGTTACCTACAATGAGCAGTTCTTC. This sequence encodes CASSLEAGVTYNEQFF.

The rearrangement uses TRBV7-9 and TRBJ2-1; TRBD2 aligns across 16 bases. Germline V CDR1 and CDR2: SEHNR, FQNEAQ (reference sequence). This CDR3 is built from 20 residues. The V segment lost 5 bases and the J segment 4 bases; nucleotides outside the gene matches: 14. The CDR3 is CASSALPGLAGGSQYNEQFF. DNA of the CDR3: TGTGCCAGCAGCGCGCTCCCGGGACTAGCGGGGGGGTCCCAGTACAATGAGCAGTTCTTC.

With respect to this clonotype: Mismatch with germline at one junction end may stem from a read error. This chain connects TRBV7-2 to TRBJ2-1, with D tentatively TRBD1 or TRBD2 (5 bases each). The germline CDR1 and CDR2 sequences are SGHTA and FQGNSA. The CDR3 has 15 amino acids. The CDR3 region has the DNA TGTGCCAGCAGCCCGAACGGAGGTACAGGCAATAAGCAGTTCTTC. The encoded protein is CASSPNGGTGNKQFF.

In this sample, this clonotype turned up many times. A clone one base away is much larger, so this may be a read error. The genes are TRBV11-2 and TRBJ2-5, with D unresolved. Germline V CDR1 and CDR2: SGHAT, FQNNGV. This CDR3 has 16 amino acids. V was cut by 7 bases and J by 5 bases, with 23 bases left in between. The chain's CDR3 is CASKLGDAATRETQYF. The CDR3 nucleotides are TGTGCCAGCAAACTTGGAGATGCGGCTACGAGGGAGACCCAGTACTTC.

Here the CDR3 reads CASTMGGGTEAFF. Here the CDR3 DNA reads TGTGCCAGCACCATGGGGGGGGGCACTGAAGCTTTCTTT. The J gene is TRBJ1-1, the V gene TRBV25-1, with D possibly matching TRBD1 (5 bases). The germline V and J ends were trimmed by 7 bases and 4 bases, with 13 bases remaining between them. Per germline, CDR1 MGHDK and CDR2 SYGVNS. This CDR3 is 13 amino acids long.

This clonotype was picked up a small number of times. The rearrangement uses TRBV7-6 and TRBJ2-1; D possibly matches TRBD1 or TRBD2 (5 bases each). The CDR3 totals 14 residues. Germline values: CDR1 SGHVS, CDR2 FNYEAQ. Trimming took 6 bases from V and 10 from J, leaving 19 bases between them. DNA for the CDR3: TGTGCCAGCAGTACCGTGGCCGGGACCCGGGAGCAGTTCTTC. Translating gives CASSTVAGTREQFF.

Details on this clonotype: This may come from a read error, since a much larger clone is one base off. The V gene is TRBV3-1, the J gene TRBJ2-5; tentative D call: TRBD1 (5 bases). The CDR3 extends over 13 amino acids. V lost 4 bases, J lost 11 bases, and 17 bases lay in between. Germline CDR1 is LGHDT and CDR2 is YNNKEL (reference sequence). The CDR3 DNA reads as TGTGCCAGCAGCCCGGAAGGGGCGAATGAGCAGTACTTC. The encoded protein is CASSPEGANEQYF.

The chain joins TRBV3-1 to TRBJ2-7; 9 bases agree with TRBD1. This CDR3 is built from 15 residues. Germline lookup yields CDR1 LGHDT and CDR2 YNNKEL (reference sequence). After removal of 2 bases from V and 2 bases from J, the junction contained 4 bases not matched to a gene. This CDR3 reads CASSQITGGAYEQYF. The CDR3 coding sequence is TGTGCCAGCAGCCAAATTACAGGGGGCGCCTACGAGCAGTACTTC.

This chain links TRBV30 with TRBJ2-1, with 7 bases lining up with TRBD2. V shed 3 bases and J 12 bases; nucleotides not matched to a gene: 8. The CDR3 contains 12 residues. The germline gives CDR1 GTSNPN, CDR2 SVGIG (reference sequence). The CDR3 nucleotides are TGTGCCTGGAGGGTATTATCGGGGGGGCAGTTCTTC. Protein product: CAWRVLSGGQFF.

This clonotype was counted between two and nine times. This rearrangement joins TRBV25-1 to TRBJ2-6; D unclear. This CDR3 region has 15 residues. Germline CDR1 is MGHDK and CDR2 is SYGVNS. V gave up 8 bases and J gave up 0 bases, with 11 bases separating them. The CDR3 coding sequence is TGTGCCAGCGGTCTTTGGAACTCTGGGGCCAACGTCCTGACTTTC. This translates into CASGLWNSGANVLTF.

This clonotype has more than one count but fewer than ten. The CDR3, as DNA: TGCAGTGTTTCCAGGACTAGGCAAGAGACCCAGTACTTC. It codes for CSVSRTRQETQYF. This chain connects TRBV20-1 to TRBJ2-7; 7 positions agree with TRBD2. The J call may be mistaken, given a closer DNA end match to TRBJ2-5. The V gene's germline CDR1 is DFQATT and CDR2 SNEGSKA (reference sequence). This CDR3 comprises 13 residues.

Here the CDR3 reads CSTLGASGGGRNEQFF. Here the CDR3 DNA reads TGCAGTACCCTGGGGGCTAGCGGGGGGGGCAGGAATGAGCAGTTCTTC. This chain joins TRBV20-1 and TRBJ2-1; TRBD2 agrees at 12 bases. CDR3 length: 16 residues. The trim removed 8 bases at V and 7 bases at J, leaving 15 bases unmatched. CDR1 and CDR2 from the germline V gene are DFQATT and SNEGSKA (reference sequence).